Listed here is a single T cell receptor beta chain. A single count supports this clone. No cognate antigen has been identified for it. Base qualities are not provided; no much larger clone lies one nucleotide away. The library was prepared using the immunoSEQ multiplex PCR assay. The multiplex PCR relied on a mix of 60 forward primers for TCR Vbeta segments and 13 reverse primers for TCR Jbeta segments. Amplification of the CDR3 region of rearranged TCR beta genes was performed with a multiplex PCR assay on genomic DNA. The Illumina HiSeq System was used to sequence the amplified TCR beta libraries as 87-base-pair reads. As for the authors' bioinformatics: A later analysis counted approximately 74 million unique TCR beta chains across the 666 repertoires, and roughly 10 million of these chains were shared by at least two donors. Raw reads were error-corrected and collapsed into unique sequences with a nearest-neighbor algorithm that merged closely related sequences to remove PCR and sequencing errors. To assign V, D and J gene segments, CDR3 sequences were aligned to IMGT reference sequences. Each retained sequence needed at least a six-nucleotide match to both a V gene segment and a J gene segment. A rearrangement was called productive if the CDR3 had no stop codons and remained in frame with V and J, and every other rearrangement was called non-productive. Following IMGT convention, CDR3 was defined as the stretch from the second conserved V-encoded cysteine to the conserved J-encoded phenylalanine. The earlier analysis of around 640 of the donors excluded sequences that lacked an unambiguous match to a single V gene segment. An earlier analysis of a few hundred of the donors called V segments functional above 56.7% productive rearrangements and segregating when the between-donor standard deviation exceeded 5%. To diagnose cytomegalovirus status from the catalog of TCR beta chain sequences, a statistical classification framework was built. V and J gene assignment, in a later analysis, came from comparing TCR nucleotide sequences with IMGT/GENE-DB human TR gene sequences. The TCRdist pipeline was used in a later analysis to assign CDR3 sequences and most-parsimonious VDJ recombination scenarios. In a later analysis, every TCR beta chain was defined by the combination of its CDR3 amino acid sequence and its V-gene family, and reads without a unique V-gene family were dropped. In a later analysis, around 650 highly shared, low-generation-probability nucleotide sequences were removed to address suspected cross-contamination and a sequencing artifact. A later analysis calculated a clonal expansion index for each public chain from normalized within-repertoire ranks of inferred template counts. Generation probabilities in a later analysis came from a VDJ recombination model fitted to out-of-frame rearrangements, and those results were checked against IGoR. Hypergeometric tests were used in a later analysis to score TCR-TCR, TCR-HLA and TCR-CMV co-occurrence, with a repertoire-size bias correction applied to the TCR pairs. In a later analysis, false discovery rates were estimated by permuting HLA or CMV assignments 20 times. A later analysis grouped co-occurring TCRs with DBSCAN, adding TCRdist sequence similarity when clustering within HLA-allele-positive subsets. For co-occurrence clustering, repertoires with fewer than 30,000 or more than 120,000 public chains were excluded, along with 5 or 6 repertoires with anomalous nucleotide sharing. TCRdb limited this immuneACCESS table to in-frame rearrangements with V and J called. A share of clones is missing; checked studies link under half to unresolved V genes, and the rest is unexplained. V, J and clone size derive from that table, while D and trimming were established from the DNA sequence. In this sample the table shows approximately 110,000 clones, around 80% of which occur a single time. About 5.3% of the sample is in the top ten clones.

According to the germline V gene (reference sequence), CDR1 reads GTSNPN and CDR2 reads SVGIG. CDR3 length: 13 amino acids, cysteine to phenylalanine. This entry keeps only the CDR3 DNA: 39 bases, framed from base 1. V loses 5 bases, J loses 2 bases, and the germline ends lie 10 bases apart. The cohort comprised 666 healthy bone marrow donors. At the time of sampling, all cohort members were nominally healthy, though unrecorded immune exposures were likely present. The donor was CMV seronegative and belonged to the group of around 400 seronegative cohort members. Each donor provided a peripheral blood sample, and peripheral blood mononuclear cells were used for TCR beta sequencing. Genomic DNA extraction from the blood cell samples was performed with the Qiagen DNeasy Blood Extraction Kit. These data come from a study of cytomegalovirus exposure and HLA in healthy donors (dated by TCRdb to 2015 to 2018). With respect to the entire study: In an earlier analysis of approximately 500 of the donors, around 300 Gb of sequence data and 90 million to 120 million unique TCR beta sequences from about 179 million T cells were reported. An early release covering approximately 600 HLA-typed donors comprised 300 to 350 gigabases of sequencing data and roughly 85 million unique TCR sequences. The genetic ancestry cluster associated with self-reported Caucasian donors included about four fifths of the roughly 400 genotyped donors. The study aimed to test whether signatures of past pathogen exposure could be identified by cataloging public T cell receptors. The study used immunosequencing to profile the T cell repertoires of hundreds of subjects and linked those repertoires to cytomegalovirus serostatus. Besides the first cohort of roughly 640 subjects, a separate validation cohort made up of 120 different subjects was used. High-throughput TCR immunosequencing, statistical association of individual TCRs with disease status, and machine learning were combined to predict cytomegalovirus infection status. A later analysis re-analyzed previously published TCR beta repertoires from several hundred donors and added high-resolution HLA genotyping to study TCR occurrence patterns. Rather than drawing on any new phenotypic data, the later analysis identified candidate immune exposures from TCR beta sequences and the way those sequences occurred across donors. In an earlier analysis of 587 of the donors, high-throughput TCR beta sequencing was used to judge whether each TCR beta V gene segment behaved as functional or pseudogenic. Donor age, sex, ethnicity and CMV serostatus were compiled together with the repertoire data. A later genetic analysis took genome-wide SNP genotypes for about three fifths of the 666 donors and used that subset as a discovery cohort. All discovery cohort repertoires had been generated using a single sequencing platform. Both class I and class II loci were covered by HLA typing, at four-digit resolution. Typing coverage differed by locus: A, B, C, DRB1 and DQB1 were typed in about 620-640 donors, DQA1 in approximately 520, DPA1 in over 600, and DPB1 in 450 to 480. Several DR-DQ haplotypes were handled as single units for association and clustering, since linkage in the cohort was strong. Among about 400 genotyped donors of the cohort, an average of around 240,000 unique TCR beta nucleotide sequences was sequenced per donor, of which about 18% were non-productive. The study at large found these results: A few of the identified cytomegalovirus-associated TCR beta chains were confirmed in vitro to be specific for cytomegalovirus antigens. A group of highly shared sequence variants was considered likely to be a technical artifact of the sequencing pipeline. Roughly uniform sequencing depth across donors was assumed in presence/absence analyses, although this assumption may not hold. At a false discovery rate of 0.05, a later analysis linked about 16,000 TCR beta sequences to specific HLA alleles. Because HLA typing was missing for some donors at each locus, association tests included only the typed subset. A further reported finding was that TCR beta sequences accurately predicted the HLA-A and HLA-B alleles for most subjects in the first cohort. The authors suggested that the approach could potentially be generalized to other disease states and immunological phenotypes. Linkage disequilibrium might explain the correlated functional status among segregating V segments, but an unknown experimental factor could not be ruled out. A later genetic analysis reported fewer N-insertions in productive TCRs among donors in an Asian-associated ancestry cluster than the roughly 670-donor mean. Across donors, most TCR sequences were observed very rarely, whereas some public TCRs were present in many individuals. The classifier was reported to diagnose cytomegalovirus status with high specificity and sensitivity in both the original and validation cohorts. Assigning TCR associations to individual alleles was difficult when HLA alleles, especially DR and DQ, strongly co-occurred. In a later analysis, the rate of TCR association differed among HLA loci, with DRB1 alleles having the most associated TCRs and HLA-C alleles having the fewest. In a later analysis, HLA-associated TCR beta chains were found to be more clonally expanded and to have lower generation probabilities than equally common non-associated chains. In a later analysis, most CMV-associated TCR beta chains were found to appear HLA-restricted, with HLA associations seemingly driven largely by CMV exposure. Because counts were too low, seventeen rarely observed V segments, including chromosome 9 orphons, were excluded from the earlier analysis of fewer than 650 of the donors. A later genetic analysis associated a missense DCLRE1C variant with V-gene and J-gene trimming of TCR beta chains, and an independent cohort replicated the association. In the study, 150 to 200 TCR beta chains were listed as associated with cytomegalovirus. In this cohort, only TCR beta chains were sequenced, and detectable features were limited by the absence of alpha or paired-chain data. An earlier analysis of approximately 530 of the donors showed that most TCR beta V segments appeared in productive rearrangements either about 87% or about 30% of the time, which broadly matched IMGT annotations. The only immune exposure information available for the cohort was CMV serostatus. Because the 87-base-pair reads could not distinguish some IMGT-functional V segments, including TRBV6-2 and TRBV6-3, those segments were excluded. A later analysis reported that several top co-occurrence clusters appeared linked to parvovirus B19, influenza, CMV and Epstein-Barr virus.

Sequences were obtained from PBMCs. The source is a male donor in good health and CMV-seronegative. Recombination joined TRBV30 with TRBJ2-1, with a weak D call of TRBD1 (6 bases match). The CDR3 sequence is CAWSRTAYNEQFF. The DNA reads TGTGCCTGGTCCCGGACAGCCTACAATGAGCAGTTCTTC.